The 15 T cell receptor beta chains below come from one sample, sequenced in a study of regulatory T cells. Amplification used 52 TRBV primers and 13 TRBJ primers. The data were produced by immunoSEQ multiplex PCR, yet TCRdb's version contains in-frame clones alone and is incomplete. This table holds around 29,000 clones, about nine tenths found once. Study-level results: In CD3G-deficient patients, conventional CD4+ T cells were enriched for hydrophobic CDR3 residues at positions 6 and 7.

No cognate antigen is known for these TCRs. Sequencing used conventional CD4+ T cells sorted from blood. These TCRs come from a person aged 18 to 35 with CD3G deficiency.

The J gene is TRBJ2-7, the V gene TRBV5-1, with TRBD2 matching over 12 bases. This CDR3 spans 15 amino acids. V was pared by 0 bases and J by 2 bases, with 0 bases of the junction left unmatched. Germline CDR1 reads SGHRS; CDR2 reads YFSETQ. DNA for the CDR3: TGCGCCAGCAGCTTGGCTAGCGGGAGGGCCTACGAGCAGTACTTC. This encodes CASSLASGRAYEQYF.

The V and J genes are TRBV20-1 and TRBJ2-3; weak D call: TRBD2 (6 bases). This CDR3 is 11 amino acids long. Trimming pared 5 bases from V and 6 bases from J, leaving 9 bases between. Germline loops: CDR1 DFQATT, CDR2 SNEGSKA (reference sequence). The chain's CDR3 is CSAVLADTQYF. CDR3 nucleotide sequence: TGCAGTGCTGTGCTAGCGGATACGCAGTATTTT.

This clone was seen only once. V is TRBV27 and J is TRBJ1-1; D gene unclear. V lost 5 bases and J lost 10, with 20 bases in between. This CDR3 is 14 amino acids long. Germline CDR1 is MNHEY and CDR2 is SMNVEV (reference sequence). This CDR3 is CASSPSLGERRAFF. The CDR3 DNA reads TGTGCCAGCAGTCCCTCCCTCGGGGAGAGAAGAGCTTTCTTT.

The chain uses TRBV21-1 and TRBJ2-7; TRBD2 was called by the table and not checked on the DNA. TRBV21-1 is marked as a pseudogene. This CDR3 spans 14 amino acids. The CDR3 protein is CASSIGRRLSEQYF. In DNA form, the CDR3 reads TGTGCCAGCAGCATCGGTCGGCGACTGTCCGAGCAGTACTTC.

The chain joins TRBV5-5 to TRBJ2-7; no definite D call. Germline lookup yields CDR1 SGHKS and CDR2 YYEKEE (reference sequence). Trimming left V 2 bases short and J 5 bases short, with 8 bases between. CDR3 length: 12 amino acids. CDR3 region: CASSFGSNEQYF. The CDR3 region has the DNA TGTGCCAGCAGCTTCGGTAGTAACGAGCAGTACTTC.

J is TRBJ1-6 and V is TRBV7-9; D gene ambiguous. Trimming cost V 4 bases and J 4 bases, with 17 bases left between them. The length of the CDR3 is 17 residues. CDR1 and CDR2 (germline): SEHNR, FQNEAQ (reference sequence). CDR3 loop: CASSSPSTGRYNSPLHF. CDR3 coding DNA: TGTGCCAGCAGCTCACCTAGCACGGGCCGTTATAATTCACCCCTCCACTTT.

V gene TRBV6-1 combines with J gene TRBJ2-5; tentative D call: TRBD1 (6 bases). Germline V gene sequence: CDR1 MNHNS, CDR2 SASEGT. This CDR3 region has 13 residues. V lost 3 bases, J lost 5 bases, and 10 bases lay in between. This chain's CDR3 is CASSDTGMETQYF. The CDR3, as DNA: TGTGCCAGCAGTGATACAGGGATGGAGACCCAGTACTTC.

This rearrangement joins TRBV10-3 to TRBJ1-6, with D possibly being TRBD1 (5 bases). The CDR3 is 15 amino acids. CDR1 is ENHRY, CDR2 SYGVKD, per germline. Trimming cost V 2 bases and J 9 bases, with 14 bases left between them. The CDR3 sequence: CAISEGAGIASPLHF. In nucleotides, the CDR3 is TGTGCCATCAGTGAGGGGGCAGGGATTGCTTCACCCCTCCACTTT.

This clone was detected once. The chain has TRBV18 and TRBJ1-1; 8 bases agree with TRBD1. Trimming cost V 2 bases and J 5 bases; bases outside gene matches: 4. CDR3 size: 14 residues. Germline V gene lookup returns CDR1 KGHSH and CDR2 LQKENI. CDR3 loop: CASSPEYRGTEAFF. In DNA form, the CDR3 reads TGTGCCAGCTCACCAGAGTACAGGGGGACTGAAGCTTTCTTT.

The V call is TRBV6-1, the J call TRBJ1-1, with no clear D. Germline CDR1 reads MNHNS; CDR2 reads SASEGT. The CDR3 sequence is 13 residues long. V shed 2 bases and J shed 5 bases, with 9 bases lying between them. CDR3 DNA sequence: TGTGCCAGCAGTGAAATAGGTTGGACTGAAGCTTTCTTT. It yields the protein CASSEIGWTEAFF.

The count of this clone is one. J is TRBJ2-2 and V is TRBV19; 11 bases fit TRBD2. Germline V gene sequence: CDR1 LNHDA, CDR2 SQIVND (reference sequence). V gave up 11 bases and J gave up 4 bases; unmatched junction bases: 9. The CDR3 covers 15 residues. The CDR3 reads CASSASGRITGELFF. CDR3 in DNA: TGTGCCTCTTCGGCTAGCGGGAGGATCACCGGGGAGCTGTTTTTT.

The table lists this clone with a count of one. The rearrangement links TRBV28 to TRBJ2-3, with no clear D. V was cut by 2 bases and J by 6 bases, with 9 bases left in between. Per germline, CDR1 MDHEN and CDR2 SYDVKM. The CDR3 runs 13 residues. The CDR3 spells CASSLGSLDTQYF. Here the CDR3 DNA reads TGTGCCAGCAGTTTAGGTTCATTGGATACGCAGTATTTT.

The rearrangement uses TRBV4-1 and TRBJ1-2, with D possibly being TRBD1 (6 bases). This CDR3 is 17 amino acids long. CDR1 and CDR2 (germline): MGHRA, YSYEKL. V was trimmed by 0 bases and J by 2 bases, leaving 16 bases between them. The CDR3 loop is CASSQDPGAGDNYGYTF. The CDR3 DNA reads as TGCGCCAGCAGCCAAGACCCGGGGGCAGGGGACAACTATGGCTACACCTTC.

This CDR3 is CASSSRPPNEQFF. CDR3 nucleotide sequence: TGTGCCAGCAGTTCCCGACCCCCCAATGAGCAGTTCTTC. The V call is TRBV28, the J call TRBJ2-1; D is unclear. The germline gives CDR1 MDHEN, CDR2 SYDVKM. Trimming shortened V by 4 bases and J by 6 bases, and 10 bases separated the two germline ends. The CDR3 consists of 13 residues.

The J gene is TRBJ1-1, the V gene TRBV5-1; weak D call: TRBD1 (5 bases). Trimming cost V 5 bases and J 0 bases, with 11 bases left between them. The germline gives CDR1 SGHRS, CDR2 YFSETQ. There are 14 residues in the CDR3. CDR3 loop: CASSVGVMNTEAFF. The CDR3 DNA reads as TGCGCCAGCAGTGTGGGGGTTATGAACACTGAAGCTTTCTTT.